This paragraph reports one T cell receptor (beta chain). Antigen specificity is unknown. From germline, CDR1 is LGHDT and CDR2 YNNKEL (reference sequence). The CDR3 length is 14 residues. Trimming removed 1 base from V and 2 bases from J, with 8 bases in between. Data came from immunoSEQ multiplex PCR; TCRdb stores just in-frame clones and leaves some out. The top ten hold less than 6% of the sample, which has 95,000 to 150,000 clones, 85% to 95% seen once. This record comes from a study of T cell responses to AZD1222 COVID-19 vaccine. Study results and limitations: The repertoires were collected only after the peak T cell response. Nearly half of spike-specific TCRs reportedly go after variant regions that carry no mutations. It was only a handful of AZD1222 recipients who were seropositive at baseline. Across spike, vaccine-associated CD4 TCRs were found, dominant at 160-218 and 743-854.

This chain links TRBV3-1 (or the pseudogene TRBV3-2) with TRBJ2-5, with D uncertain. The sequenced sample was peripheral blood, obtained 28 days after the second AZD1222 dose. The TCR sequence derives from an adult who received the AZD1222 COVID-19 vaccine. CDR3 bases: TGTGCCAGCAGCCAAGGGCATAGTCAAGAGACCCAGTACTTC. Its translation: CASSQGHSQETQYF.